This T cell receptor (beta chain) is from a study of T cells in localized non-small cell lung cancer. Study-wide points: Tumor samples were not multi-region, leaving intratumor heterogeneity unexcluded.

The CDR3 has 14 amino acids. Trimming took off 0 bases at V and 8 bases at J, with 11 bases between the two ends. Looked up from germline, CDR1 is SGDLS and CDR2 is YYNGEE. Worth noting for this clone: Its antigen is unknown.

The assay was immunoSEQ multiplex PCR, and TCRdb's table has in-frame clones only and misses some. The sample includes some 72,000 clones, around four fifths of them seen just once. This TCR came from a man between 40 and 70 years old with stage I lung adenocarcinoma. The specimen comprised peripheral blood, sampled before any cancer treatment. V gene TRBV9 combines with J gene TRBJ1-4; D unclear. CDR3 sequence: CASSVAQYTEKLFF. The CDR3 DNA reads TGTGCCAGCAGCGTAGCCCAATATACCGAAAAACTGTTTTTT.